A single sample is the source of the 22 T cell receptor beta chains below, sequenced in a study of long-term antiretroviral therapy in people with HIV. The libraries were made with immunoSEQ v3.0 at survey level. Profiling relied on immunoSEQ multiplex PCR, and the TCRdb table lists in-frame clones only, not all of them. The sample lists more than 20,000 clones, approximately 79% occurring once. Material: unsorted PBMCs, obtained 1.7 to 1.8 years before starting antiretroviral therapy. These TCRs come from a woman between 40 and 50 years old with HIV.

The V and J genes are TRBV10-3 and TRBJ2-3, with 11 bases that match TRBD2. V gave up 11 bases and J gave up 5 bases; unmatched junction bases: 6. Germline values: CDR1 ENHRY, CDR2 SYGVKD. The CDR3 loop spans 13 amino acids. CDR3 nucleotide sequence: TGTGCCGCCACTAGCGGGGGTGGAGATACGCAGTATTTT. It codes for CAATSGGGDTQYF.

This clone appeared a single time. The chain carries TRBV5-1 and TRBJ1-1, with D unclear. Per germline, CDR1 SGHRS and CDR2 YFSETQ. The CDR3 runs 12 residues. V lost 6 bases, J lost 0 bases, and 6 bases lay in between. CDR3 in amino acids: CASIGVNTEAFF. The DNA of the CDR3 is TGCGCCAGCATTGGAGTGAACACTGAAGCTTTCTTT.

V is TRBV9 and J is TRBJ2-3; 7 bases are shared with TRBD2. The CDR3 contains 17 residues. V shed 4 bases, J shed 2 bases, and the junction held 13 bases outside the gene matches. The germline V gene encodes CDR1 SGDLS and CDR2 YYNGEE. Here the CDR3 DNA reads TGTGCCAGCAGCTACTTGAGCGGGGCTATACTCACAGATACGCAGTATTTT. This translates into CASSYLSGAILTDTQYF.

The chain employs TRBV4-1 and TRBJ2-7, with 9 bases fitting TRBD1. V trimming: 6 bases; J trimming: 4 bases; junction bases outside the gene matches: 4. The CDR3 extends over 13 amino acids. The V gene's germline CDR1 is MGHRA and CDR2 YSYEKL. CDR3 nucleotide sequence: TGCGCCAGCAGTTTCGACAGGGGGTACGAGCAGTACTTC. Amino acid sequence: CASSFDRGYEQYF.

This clone has more than one count but fewer than ten. The chain links TRBV5-5 to TRBJ2-1, with a possible D match to TRBD2 (7 bases). Per the germline V gene, CDR1 is SGHKS and CDR2 is YYEKEE (reference sequence). V was shortened by 10 bases and J by 3 bases, with 17 bases between the two germline ends. CDR3 length: 14 amino acids. CDR3 residues: CASLRGEGYNEQFF. The DNA of the CDR3 is TGTGCCTCACTAAGGGGGGAGGGCTACAATGAGCAGTTCTTC.

The rearrangement links TRBV4-1 to TRBJ1-6, with 7 bases aligning to TRBD1. The CDR3 length is 16 residues. Germline-derived CDR1 and CDR2 are MGHRA and YSYEKL. Trimming took 4 bases from V and 5 from J; bases not matched to a gene: 8. CDR3 sequence: CASSLSGTVDNSPLHF. The CDR3 DNA follows: TGCGCCAGCAGCCTCTCCGGGACAGTTGATAATTCACCCCTCCACTTT.

The chain couples TRBV11-2 to TRBJ2-1; D is undetermined. The V end lost 2 bases, the J end lost 0 bases, and 8 bases lay between the germline ends. Per germline, CDR1 SGHAT and CDR2 FQNNGV. The CDR3 length is 15 residues. This CDR3 is CASSLLAYSYNEQFF. Written as DNA, the CDR3 is TGTGCCAGCAGCTTATTGGCGTACTCCTACAATGAGCAGTTCTTC. Full variable domain (rest looked up from reference TRBV11-2 and TRBJ2-1): EAGVAQSPRYKIIEKRQSVAFWCNPISGHATLYWYQQILGQGPKLLIQFQNNGVVDDSQLPKDRFSAERLKGVDSTLKIQPAKLEDSAVYLCASSLLAYSYNEQFFGPGTRLTVL.

This CDR3 is CASSRTGGSYEQYF. The CDR3 DNA follows: TGTGCCAGCAGCCGAACAGGGGGAAGCTACGAGCAGTACTTC. V usage is TRBV6-5 and J usage is TRBJ2-7; TRBD1 agrees at 8 bases. There are 14 residues in the CDR3. The junction had 7 bases not matched to a gene; V was cut back by 6 bases and J by 3 bases. Germline V gene lookup returns CDR1 MNHEY and CDR2 SVGAGI.

This clone was seen a handful of times. The rearrangement links TRBV5-5 to TRBJ1-6, with D maybe TRBD1 (6 bases). This CDR3 spans 14 amino acids. CDR1 SGHKS and CDR2 YYEKEE come from the germline V gene (reference sequence). Trimming took off 4 bases at V and 6 bases at J, with 11 bases between the two ends. CDR3 protein: CASSLGQTNSPLHF. CDR3 DNA sequence: TGTGCCAGCAGCCTTGGACAGACTAATTCACCCCTCCACTTT.

This chain joins TRBV30 and TRBJ1-1, with no clear D. V was trimmed by 1 base and J by 5 bases, leaving 5 bases between them. The germline CDR1 and CDR2 sequences are GTSNPN and SVGIG (reference sequence). This CDR3 contains 11 residues. CDR3 coding DNA: TGTGCCTGGAGTGCATTTACTGAAGCTTTCTTT. Protein: CAWSAFTEAFF.

V usage is TRBV7-2 and J usage is TRBJ1-2, with D unresolved. From germline, CDR1 is SGHTA and CDR2 FQGNSA. Trimming shortened V by 2 bases and J by 5 bases, and 12 bases separated the two germline ends. The CDR3 extends over 14 amino acids. The CDR3 reads CASSLPSLVYGYTF. CDR3 DNA: TGTGCCAGCAGCTTACCGAGTTTGGTATATGGCTACACCTTC. The full variable domain, with the rest looked up from reference TRBV7-2 and TRBJ1-2, is GAGVSQSPSNKVTEKGKDVELRCDPISGHTALYWYRQSLGQGLEFLIYFQGNSAPDKSGLPSDRFSAERTGGSVSTLTIQRTQQEDSAVYLCASSLPSLVYGYTFGSGTRLTVV.

The chain is built from TRBV19 and TRBJ2-1; D is undetermined. The CDR3 runs to 13 residues. Trimming removed 0 bases at V and 5 bases at J, with 5 bases between. Germline V CDR1 and CDR2: LNHDA, SQIVND (reference sequence). CDR3 nucleotide sequence: TGTGCCAGTAGTATAGATCAGGACAATGAGCAGTTCTTC. It encodes CASSIDQDNEQFF.

This clone was detected only once. This sequence joins TRBV18 and TRBJ1-3; D not resolved. The length of the CDR3 is 15 residues. Germline V lookup: CDR1 KGHSH, CDR2 LQKENI. With 0 bases removed from V and 2 bases from J, the gap between germline ends came to 8 bases. The CDR3 coding sequence is TGTGCCAGCTCACCACCGGGTTCCCCTGGAAACACCATATATTTT. Translating it yields CASSPPGSPGNTIYF. The full variable domain, rest sourced from reference TRBV18 and TRBJ1-3, is NAGVMQNPRHLVRRRGQEARLRCSPMKGHSHVYWYRQLPEEGLKFMVYLQKENIIDESGMPKERFSAEFPKEGPSILRIQQVVRGDSAAYFCASSPPGSPGNTIYFGEGSWLTVV.

J is TRBJ2-1 and V is TRBV7-6; D may be TRBD2 (5 bases). The CDR3 length is 18 residues. From germline, CDR1 is SGHVS and CDR2 FNYEAQ. V gave up 0 bases and J gave up 0 bases, with 15 bases separating them. This chain's CDR3 is CASSLAPGLPSSYNEQFF. CDR3 nucleotides: TGTGCCAGCAGCTTAGCCCCTGGACTTCCGAGCTCCTACAATGAGCAGTTCTTC.

This chain connects TRBV27 to TRBJ2-1; D not resolved. Looked up from germline, CDR1 is MNHEY and CDR2 is SMNVEV (reference sequence). Trimming left V 3 bases short and J 3 bases short, with 6 bases between. The CDR3 spans 13 residues. The CDR3 region has the DNA TGTGCCAGCAGTTTGGACGACTACAATGAGCAGTTCTTC. Residues: CASSLDDYNEQFF.

The CDR3, as DNA: TGTGCCAGCAGCCACCGCTGGGGAGGGGACAATGAGCAGTTCTTC. Residues: CASSHRWGGDNEQFF. The rearrangement links TRBV7-9 to TRBJ2-1, with 7 bases aligning to TRBD2. Trimming cost V 5 bases and J 5 bases; bases outside gene matches: 9. This CDR3 spans 15 amino acids. Germline V gene data show CDR1 as SEHNR and CDR2 as FQNEAQ (reference sequence).

The chain employs TRBV5-6 and TRBJ1-2; 8 bases are a match to TRBD1. This CDR3 spans 13 amino acids. The germline CDR1 and CDR2 sequences are SGHDT and YYEEEE. The ends lost 4 bases at V and 7 bases at J; junction bases unmatched: 6. The CDR3 is CASSPQGASGYTF. As DNA, the CDR3 is TGTGCCAGCAGCCCCCAGGGGGCAAGTGGCTACACCTTC. Full variable domain (remainder filled in from reference TRBV5-6 and TRBJ1-2): DAGVTQSPTHLIKTRGQQVTLRCSPKSGHDTVSWYQQALGQGPQFIFQYYEEEERQRGNFPDRFSGHQFPNYSSELNVNALLLGDSALYLCASSPQGASGYTFGSGTRLTVV.

The rearrangement joins TRBV29-1 to TRBJ1-1, with TRBD1 identical over 8 bases. The V and J ends lost 2 bases and 2 bases, in that order; junction bases with no gene match: 7. The CDR3 has 15 residues. Germline V gene lookup returns CDR1 SQVTM and CDR2 ANQGSEA. The chain's CDR3 is CSVERGTGGNTEAFF. DNA for the CDR3: TGCAGCGTTGAAAGGGGGACAGGAGGAAACACTGAAGCTTTCTTT.

The chain joins TRBV30 to TRBJ1-2; D remains unclear. The CDR3 is 13 amino acids. Trimming took 2 bases from V and 2 from J, leaving 9 bases between them. CDR1 GTSNPN and CDR2 SVGIG come from the germline V gene (reference sequence). This chain's CDR3 is CAWSKVVNYGYTF. Here the CDR3 DNA reads TGTGCCTGGAGTAAAGTTGTCAACTATGGCTACACCTTC.

The chain has TRBV28 and TRBJ2-3; 9 bases agree with TRBD2. V was pared by 0 bases and J by 3 bases, with 4 bases of the junction left unmatched. This CDR3 spans 16 amino acids. Germline V gene data show CDR1 as MDHEN and CDR2 as SYDVKM. CDR3 sequence (DNA): TGTGCCAGCAGTTTATGGGGGAGCGGGAGGACAGATACGCAGTATTTT. It translates to CASSLWGSGRTDTQYF.

The chain combines TRBV6-6 with TRBJ2-5; 8 positions agree with TRBD2. The CDR3 spans 16 residues. From germline, CDR1 is MNHNY and CDR2 SVGAGI (reference sequence). Trimming took 10 bases from V and 5 from J; bases not matched to a gene: 18. The CDR3 region is CATQSGLADRAETQYF. CDR3 bases: TGTGCCACTCAGTCTGGACTAGCTGACCGGGCGGAGACCCAGTACTTC.

The V gene is TRBV7-9, the J gene TRBJ2-1, with a tentative D call TRBD2 (5 bases). Germline CDR1 and CDR2: SEHNR and FQNEAQ (reference sequence). The ends were cut back, 5 bases at V and 8 bases at J, with 16 bases in the middle. The CDR3 has 14 amino acids. CDR3 bases: TGTGCCAGCAGCCCCTATTTGGGAGAGTATGAGCAGTTCTTC. It specifies CASSPYLGEYEQFF.